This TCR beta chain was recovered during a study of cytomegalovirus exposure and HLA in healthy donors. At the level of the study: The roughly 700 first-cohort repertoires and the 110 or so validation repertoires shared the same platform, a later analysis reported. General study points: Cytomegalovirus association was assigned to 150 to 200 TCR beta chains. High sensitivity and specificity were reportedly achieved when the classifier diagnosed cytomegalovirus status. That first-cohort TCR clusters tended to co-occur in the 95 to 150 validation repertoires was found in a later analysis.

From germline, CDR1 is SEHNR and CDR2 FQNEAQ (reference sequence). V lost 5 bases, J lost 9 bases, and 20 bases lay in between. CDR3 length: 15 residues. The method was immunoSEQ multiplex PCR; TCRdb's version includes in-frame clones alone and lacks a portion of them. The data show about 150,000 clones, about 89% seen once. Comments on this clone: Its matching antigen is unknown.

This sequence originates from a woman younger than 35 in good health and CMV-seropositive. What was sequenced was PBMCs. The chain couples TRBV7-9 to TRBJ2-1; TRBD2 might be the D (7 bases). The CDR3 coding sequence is TGTGCCAGCAGCCACAAAGGGGGGGTGGAGGGTGAGCAGTTCTTC. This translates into CASSHKGGVEGEQFF.